The clone carrying this T cell receptor beta chain appeared once. Its specificity is not known. The data stem from a study of T cell responses to AZD1222 COVID-19 vaccine. Study findings and constraints: Spike-specific TCR repertoires showed rising breadth and depth after two AZD1222 doses. A reported finding is that nearly half of spike-specific TCRs target unmutated variant regions. It was only after the peak T cell response that any repertoires were sampled. White British donors predominated, females outnumbered males, and clonal diversity was possibly underestimated.

Per germline, CDR1 SEHNR and CDR2 FQNEAQ (reference sequence). This CDR3 spans 15 amino acids. V shed 5 bases and J 1 base; nucleotides not matched to a gene: 4. Sequencing was performed with immunoSEQ multiplex PCR; in TCRdb, only in-frame clones are kept and a portion is missing. The sample includes approximately 180,000 clones, roughly nine tenths of them seen just once. V is TRBV7-9 and J is TRBJ2-3; TRBD2 matches 9 bases. The input for sequencing was peripheral blood, taken on day 0 of AZD1222 vaccination. This TCR was recovered from an adult in good health. In nucleotides, the CDR3 is TGTGCCAGCAGCCGACCTAGCGGGGGCACAGATACGCAGTATTTT. The encoded protein is CASSRPSGGTDTQYF.